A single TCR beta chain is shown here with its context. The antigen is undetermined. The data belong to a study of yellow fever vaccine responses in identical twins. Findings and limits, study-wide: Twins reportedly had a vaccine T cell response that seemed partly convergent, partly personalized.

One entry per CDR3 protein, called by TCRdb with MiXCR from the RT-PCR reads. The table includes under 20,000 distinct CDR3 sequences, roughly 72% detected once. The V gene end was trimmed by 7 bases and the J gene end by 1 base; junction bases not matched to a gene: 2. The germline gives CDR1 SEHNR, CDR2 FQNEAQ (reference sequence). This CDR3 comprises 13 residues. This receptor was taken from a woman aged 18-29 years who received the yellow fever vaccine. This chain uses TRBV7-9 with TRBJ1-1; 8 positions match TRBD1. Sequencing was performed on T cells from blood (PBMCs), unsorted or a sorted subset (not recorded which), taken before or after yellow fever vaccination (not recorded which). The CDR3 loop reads CASTGTGNTEAFF. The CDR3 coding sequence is TGTGCCAGCACTGGGACAGGGAACACTGAAGCTTTCTTT. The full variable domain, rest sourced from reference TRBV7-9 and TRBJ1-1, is DTGVSQNPRHKITKRGQNVTFRCDPISEHNRLYWYRQTLGQGPEFLTYFQNEAQLEKSRLLSDRFSAERPKGSFSTLEIQRTEQGDSAMYLCASTGTGNTEAFFGQGTRLTVV.